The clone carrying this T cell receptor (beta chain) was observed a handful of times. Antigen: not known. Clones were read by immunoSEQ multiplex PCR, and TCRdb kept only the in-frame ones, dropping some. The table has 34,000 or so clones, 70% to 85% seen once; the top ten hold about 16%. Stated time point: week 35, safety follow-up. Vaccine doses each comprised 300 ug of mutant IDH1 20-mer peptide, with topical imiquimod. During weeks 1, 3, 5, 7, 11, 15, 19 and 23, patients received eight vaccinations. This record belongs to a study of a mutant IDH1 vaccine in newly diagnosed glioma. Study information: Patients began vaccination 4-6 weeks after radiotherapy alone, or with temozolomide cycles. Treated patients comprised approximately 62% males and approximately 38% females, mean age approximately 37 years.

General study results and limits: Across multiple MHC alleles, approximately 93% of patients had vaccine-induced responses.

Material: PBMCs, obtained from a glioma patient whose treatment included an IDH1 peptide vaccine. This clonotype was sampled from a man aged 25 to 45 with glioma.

This CDR3 is CASSLGQGHTEAFF. The CDR3 DNA sequence: TGTGCCAGCAGCTTAGGACAGGGGCACACTGAAGCTTTCTTT. The genes are TRBV11-2 and TRBJ1-1; 8 nucleotides match TRBD1. CDR3 length: 14 amino acids. Germline CDR1 reads SGHAT; CDR2 reads FQNNGV. Losses at the gene ends were 1 base for V and 3 bases for J; bases not matched to a gene: 1.